The text below deals with one TCR beta chain. This entry is derived from a study of Ad26.COV2.S vaccination and SARS-CoV-2 variants. Study background: Intramuscularly, Ad26.COV2.S was given either once or twice, 56 days apart.

Generated by immunoSEQ multiplex PCR, the TCRdb table keeps only in-frame clones and is missing some. The repertoire includes 450,000 to 550,000 clones, 80% to 90% of them detected once, and more than 1.5% sits in the top ten. The treatment is: roughly 20 received Ad26.COV2.S at low or high dose, single or two shots; five or six received placebo; per-sample allocation not given. Samples were taken on day 63 after the first vaccine or placebo injection. The sequencing used peripheral blood, collected in a trial of Ad26.COV2.S vaccine versus placebo. The clonotype was recovered from a person between 18 and 65 years old who received the Ad26.COV2.S COVID-19 vaccine or a placebo.

CDR3 in amino acids: CASSRQELNNEQFF. The CDR3 bases are TGTGCCAGCTCACGACAGGAACTTAACAATGAGCAGTTCTTC. The rearrangement uses TRBV18 and TRBJ2-1; possible D gene TRBD1, 6 bases. Deletions cut 4 bases from V and 5 bases from J, with 12 bases between. This CDR3 spans 14 amino acids. Germline V CDR1 and CDR2: KGHSH, LQKENI.